The rows below give T cell receptor beta chains drawn from one sample of a study of Ad26.COV2.S vaccination and SARS-CoV-2 variants. Method: immunoSEQ multiplex PCR; TCRdb's copy keeps in-frame clones and lacks some. The sample consists of more than 300,000 clones, roughly 90% of them appearing once. Sequencing used peripheral blood, obtained in a trial of Ad26.COV2.S vaccine versus placebo. These receptors were obtained from a person aged 18-65 years who received the Ad26.COV2.S COVID-19 vaccine or a placebo. Each CDR3 is given with its conserved first and last residue. Each record gives: CDR3 DNA, CDR3 protein, V gene, clone size, CDR3 length, D gene, J gene. A D gene is named only where the DNA matches it firmly. Not all rows give a size; the values are once, few, many and, for expanded clones, a class.

DNA: TGTGCCAGCTCACCAACTAGCGGGGTAGAGCAGTACTTC; CDR3: CASSPTSGVEQYF; V: TRBV18; size: .; length: 13; D: TRBD2; J: TRBJ2-7
DNA: TGCGCCAGCAGCTGGATCCTCGACCGAACCAAGCACACCGGGGAGCTGTTTTTT; CDR3: CASSWILDRTKHTGELFF; V: TRBV5-1; size: .; length: 18; D: .; J: TRBJ2-2
DNA: TGTGCCAGCAGCTTATCCCTCCGAGGGCAGACCCAGTACTTC; CDR3: CASSLSLRGQTQYF; V: TRBV7-3; size: .; length: 14; D: .; J: TRBJ2-5
DNA: TGTGCCTGGAGTCCGGGACAGGGGGCTGAAAAACTGTTTTTT; CDR3: CAWSPGQGAEKLFF; V: TRBV30; size: .; length: 14; D: TRBD1; J: TRBJ1-4
DNA: TGTGCCAGCAAAAAAGCGGGGGGGCAGCCAGATACGCAGTATTTT; CDR3: CASKKAGGQPDTQYF; V: TRBV6-6; size: few; length: 15; D: TRBD2; J: TRBJ2-3
DNA: TGTGCCAGCAGCTTGGGTCGGGGGACAGGCTATGAAAAACTGTTTTTT; CDR3: CASSLGRGTGYEKLFF; V: TRBV5-6; size: .; length: 16; D: TRBD1; J: TRBJ1-4
DNA: TGTGCCAGCACCGATTACCAGACAAGGGACAGCCACACTGAAGCTTTCTTT; CDR3: CASTDYQTRDSHTEAFF; V: TRBV28; size: .; length: 17; D: TRBD1; J: TRBJ1-1
DNA: TGCAGTGCTGGAGTCGAGCAGTACTTC; CDR3: CSAGVEQYF; V: TRBV20-1; size: .; length: 9; D: .; J: TRBJ2-7
DNA: TGTGCCAGCAGTTACTTCGTGGGGGGGGAGCAGTTCTTC; CDR3: CASSYFVGGEQFF; V: TRBV6-2/TRBV6-3; size: .; length: 13; D: TRBD2; J: TRBJ2-1
DNA: TGTGCCAGCAGCGGGACAGGGGTATACGAGCAGTACTTC; CDR3: CASSGTGVYEQYF; V: TRBV28; size: .; length: 13; D: TRBD1; J: TRBJ2-7
DNA: TGTGCCAGCAGTTACAACTCCTACAATGAGCAGTTCTTC; CDR3: CASSYNSYNEQFF; V: TRBV6-2/TRBV6-3; size: few; length: 13; D: .; J: TRBJ2-1
DNA: TGTGCCAGCAGCTTAGGTGGGGGCTCCTACGAGCAGTACTTC; CDR3: CASSLGGGSYEQYF; V: TRBV11-3; size: .; length: 14; D: .; J: TRBJ2-7
DNA: TGTGCCTGGGGGGGAGAGGTTTTTGGCGAGCAGTACTTC; CDR3: CAWGGEVFGEQYF; V: TRBV30; size: .; length: 13; D: .; J: TRBJ2-7
DNA: TGTGCCAGCAGCTCGGAAAGCTCCTATAATTCACCCCTCCACTTT; CDR3: CASSSESSYNSPLHF; V: TRBV25-1; size: .; length: 15; D: .; J: TRBJ1-6
DNA: TGTGCCAGTAGTATAGACGCACCCGGGGATGAAAAACTGTTTTTT; CDR3: CASSIDAPGDEKLFF; V: TRBV19; size: .; length: 15; D: .; J: TRBJ1-4
DNA: TGTGCCAGCAGCTTAGGGAGGACTAGCGGTGCCACCGGGGAGCTGTTTTTT; CDR3: CASSLGRTSGATGELFF; V: TRBV7-6; size: many; length: 17; D: TRBD2; J: TRBJ2-2
DNA: TGCGCCAGCAGCTCCAGCCCTTCAATGAGCGCTAAGCAGTTCTTC; CDR3: CASSSSPSMSAKQFF; V: TRBV5-1; size: .; length: 15; D: .; J: TRBJ2-1
DNA: TGTGCCAGCAGCTTGACTCGGGACGTCAATGAGCAGTTCTTC; CDR3: CASSLTRDVNEQFF; V: TRBV7-3; size: .; length: 14; D: .; J: TRBJ2-1
DNA: TGTGCCAGCAGCCAAGATACGGTCGAGCGGGCCAATTCCCAAGAGACCCAGTACTTC; CDR3: CASSQDTVERANSQETQYF; V: TRBV4-2; size: once; length: 19; D: .; J: TRBJ2-5
DNA: TGCGCCAGCAGTGTGGGGGATGCGTTACGCGGGGCCAACGTCCTGACTTTC; CDR3: CASSVGDALRGANVLTF; V: TRBV5-1; size: .; length: 17; D: .; J: TRBJ2-6
DNA: TGTGCCACCCGCAACAGGGGCGAGCAGTACTTC; CDR3: CATRNRGEQYF; V: TRBV19; size: .; length: 11; D: TRBD1; J: TRBJ2-7
DNA: TGTGCCACCAGCCCCGGACGGGAACTAAGGGCCAACGTCCTGACTTTC; CDR3: CATSPGRELRANVLTF; V: TRBV15; size: once; length: 16; D: .; J: TRBJ2-6
DNA: TGTGCCAGCAGCTTAGCGGGAGCCTACAATGAGCAGTTCTTC; CDR3: CASSLAGAYNEQFF; V: TRBV11-3; size: .; length: 14; D: .; J: TRBJ2-1
DNA: TGTGCCAGCAGCCTGCGGACAGGGGGGACTGAAGCTTTCTTT; CDR3: CASSLRTGGTEAFF; V: TRBV3-1/TRBV3-2; size: .; length: 14; D: TRBD1; J: TRBJ1-1
DNA: TGTGCCAGCCGGGTCCTTCCAACTAATGAAAAACTGTTTTTT; CDR3: CASRVLPTNEKLFF; V: TRBV6-5; size: .; length: 14; D: .; J: TRBJ1-4
DNA: TGTGCCAGCAGTTTCAGGGATACTAATGAAAAACTGTTTTTT; CDR3: CASSFRDTNEKLFF; V: TRBV6-5; size: .; length: 14; D: .; J: TRBJ1-4
DNA: TGTGCCAGCAGTTTAGAAACCGGGACGGAAGCTTTCTTT; CDR3: CASSLETGTEAFF; V: TRBV6-5; size: .; length: 13; D: .; J: TRBJ1-1
DNA: TGCGCCAGCAGCTTGGACAGGGAATACGAGCAGTACTTC; CDR3: CASSLDREYEQYF; V: TRBV5-1; size: .; length: 13; D: .; J: TRBJ2-7
DNA: TGTGCCAGTAGTCTAGGTCCCCGCTACGAGCAGTACTTC; CDR3: CASSLGPRYEQYF; V: TRBV19; size: once; length: 13; D: .; J: TRBJ2-7
DNA: TGTGCCAGTAGTAGGATATTGCAGCGGACTGAAGCTTTCTTT; CDR3: CASSRILQRTEAFF; V: TRBV19; size: .; length: 14; D: .; J: TRBJ1-1
DNA: TGTGCCAGCAGCTTGCATACGACTGAAGCTTTCTTT; CDR3: CASSLHTTEAFF; V: TRBV7-9; size: .; length: 12; D: .; J: TRBJ1-1
DNA: TGTGCCATCATGGACAGGGATTCCTACGAGCAGTACTTC; CDR3: CAIMDRDSYEQYF; V: TRBV10-3; size: .; length: 13; D: TRBD1; J: TRBJ2-7
DNA: TGTGCCAGCAGCTTAAGGGGCTCCTACAATGAGCAGTTCTTC; CDR3: CASSLRGSYNEQFF; V: TRBV7-3; size: .; length: 14; D: .; J: TRBJ2-1
DNA: TGTGCCAGCAGCTTAATTGGAAACTATGGCTACACCTTC; CDR3: CASSLIGNYGYTF; V: TRBV7-3; size: .; length: 13; D: .; J: TRBJ1-2
DNA: TGTGCTAGTGGTTTGGGAACCCCCGGGACAGGGTTTTCTAGAGGGGCCAACGTCCTGACTTTC; CDR3: CASGLGTPGTGFSRGANVLTF; V: TRBV12-5; size: once; length: 21; D: TRBD1; J: TRBJ2-6
DNA: TGCAGTATCGAGGGACTAGCGGTGGAGACCCAGTACTTC; CDR3: CSIEGLAVETQYF; V: TRBV29-1; size: .; length: 13; D: TRBD2; J: TRBJ2-5
DNA: TGCGCCAGCAGCCCAACAGGGGAGTGGGGCTACACCTTC; CDR3: CASSPTGEWGYTF; V: TRBV5-1; size: .; length: 13; D: TRBD1; J: TRBJ1-2
DNA: TGTGCCTGTTCGCAGGGGGCCGAAAATGAGCAGTTCTTC; CDR3: CACSQGAENEQFF; V: TRBV5-4; size: .; length: 13; D: TRBD1; J: TRBJ2-1
DNA: TGTGCCAGCAGTCGGGACAGGGTGGGCACAGATACGCAGTATTTT; CDR3: CASSRDRVGTDTQYF; V: TRBV28; size: .; length: 15; D: TRBD1; J: TRBJ2-3
DNA: TGTGCCAGTAGTATAGTGGAGCAGGGCTTTGGCAATCAGCCCCAGCATTTT; CDR3: CASSIVEQGFGNQPQHF; V: TRBV19; size: .; length: 17; D: .; J: TRBJ1-5